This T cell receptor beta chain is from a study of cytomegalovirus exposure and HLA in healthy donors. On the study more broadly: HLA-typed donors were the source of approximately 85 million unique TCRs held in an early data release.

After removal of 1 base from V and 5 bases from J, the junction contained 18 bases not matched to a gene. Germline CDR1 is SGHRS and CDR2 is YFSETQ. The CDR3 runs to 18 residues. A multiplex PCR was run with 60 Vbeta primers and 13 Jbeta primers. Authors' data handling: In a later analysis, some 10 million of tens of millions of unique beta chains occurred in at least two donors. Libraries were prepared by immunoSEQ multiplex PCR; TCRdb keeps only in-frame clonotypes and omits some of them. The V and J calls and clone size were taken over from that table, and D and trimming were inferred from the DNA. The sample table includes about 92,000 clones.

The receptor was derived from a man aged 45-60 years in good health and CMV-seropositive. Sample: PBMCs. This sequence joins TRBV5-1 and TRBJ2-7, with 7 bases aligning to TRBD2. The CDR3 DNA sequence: TGCGCCAGCAGCTTGAGGACTAGTCCGGGCACCGCGTCCCACGAGCAGTACTTC. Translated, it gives CASSLRTSPGTASHEQYF.